This T cell receptor beta chain was profiled in a study of blood T cells in healthy people across ages (dated by TCRdb to between 2015 and 2016). Context from the whole study: In model experiments, template switching captured about one uniquely barcoded TCR beta cDNA molecule for every two T cells. To track age-related changes in TCR beta repertoire diversity, the study relied on deep sequencing normalized with unique cDNA molecular identifiers. The donors were divided into four age groups: young (average around 17 years), middle-aged (about 39), aged (62) and long-lived (roughly 82). To avoid experimental bias, donors of different ages were randomly spread across the sequencing lanes. The study analyzed two additional independent replicas of 1 million unique cDNA reads from the same blood draw for two donors, one aged 18 to 30 and one aged 80 or older. The study at large found these results: Observed TCR beta diversity per million T cells fell roughly linearly with age, and a significant reduction was already apparent by age about 38. Observed TCR beta diversity correlated strongly with the percentage of naive T cells measured by flow cytometry. The long-lived group showed more naive CD4+ T cells, fewer expanded clones and increased TCR diversity than the aged group, suggesting age selection. Estimates of total diversity based on one million sequenced T cells were regarded as lower bounds and as underestimates. Conclusive comparison of naive and antigen-experienced compartments was prevented by the profiling of bulk unsorted PBMCs. The CMV infection status of donors was not known, potentially confounding age-related changes in expanded clonotypes.

Donors were 39 systemically healthy Caucasian individuals from Russia aged roughly 6 to 90 years. Each donor gave about 9.7 milliliters of peripheral blood, drawn into EDTA-treated Vacutainer tubes. Ficoll-Paque density-gradient centrifugation was used to isolate PBMCs, with at least 6 million per sample. Total RNA, at least 6 micrograms per sample, was extracted from PBMCs with Trizol reagent. For every donor, flow cytometry on a PBMC aliquot measured the percentage of naive CD45RAhigh/CD27high T cells. Libraries were built with 5' RACE. Reads for this sample came from an Illumina HiSeq 2500. A second roughly 7 to 11 cycle PCR used a sample-barcoded 5' primer and a J-beta primer mix. A unique molecular identifier was introduced onto each TCR beta cDNA molecule by a template-switch 5' adaptor carrying 12 random nucleotides. Each sample yielded at least 2.5 million CDR3-containing paired-end reads. The Mint cDNA synthesis kit, primed by a TRBC-specific oligonucleotide, was used to synthesize first-strand cDNA from all RNA. After uracil-DNA glycosylase treatment, a first 18-cycle PCR used universal primers M1SS and BC2_uni_R on all cDNA. For the original study's pipeline: Normalization of each sample was performed by random selection of 1 million high-quality reads, each carrying a distinct molecular identifier. Instead of being binned into consensus sequences, reads that shared molecular identifiers were thrown out. MiTCR, with a Q25 quality threshold and the strictest error-elimination algorithm, was used for CDR3 identification, clonotype clustering and error correction. Lower-bound total TCR beta diversity was estimated with a nonparametric unseen species model using Euler transformation. TCRdb trimmed public reads at Q25 via fastp, called clones via MiXCR and kept in-frame beta chains. Each record represents a unique CDR3 protein, reported with the most common genes and DNA among its rows. TCRdb's processing, not the authors', yielded these V and J calls. Counted in this sample were approximately 690,000 distinct CDR3 sequences; approximately 40% of them appeared once. The ten most abundant clones make up approximately 29% of the sample.

Of note for this clonotype: Its antigen is still unknown. Base quality data are lacking; no much larger clone is found one base away.

What was sequenced was blood. This TCR came from a man older than 75 in good health.

The CDR3 protein is CASSLGAEATQYF. The sequenced DNA is TGTGCCAGCAGCCTGGGGGCGGAGGCTACGCAGTATTTT. In this chain, TRBV5-5 is recombined with TRBJ2-3; TRBD1 is perhaps the D gene, given 6 matching bases. Its CDR3 holds 13 amino acids, cysteine through phenylalanine. Only the CDR3 DNA stays, 39 bases, in frame from base 1. V lost 4 bases and J lost 8 bases; the stretch between them is 14 bases long. For CDR1 and CDR2, the germline V gene (reference sequence) lists SGHKS and YYEKEE.